This T cell receptor beta chain was profiled in a study of shared clonotypes between healthy human individuals (dated by TCRdb to about 2020). As for the study more broadly: The cohort comprised a couple of women and three men aged 18 to 49 years. Each donor's leukapheresis produced roughly between roughly 0.85 and 10 billion PBMCs. For each donor, three plates each were used for CD4 naive and CD4 memory, two plates were used for CD8 naive, and one plate was used for CD8 memory. To estimate repertoire size and how much clonotype sharing occurs between individuals, the study deeply sequenced the blood TCR repertoires of several healthy adults. Libraries were prepared and TCR repertoires were sequenced by different laboratories using diverse techniques, in order to increase sequencing depth and limit assay-specific biases.

Here is what the overall study found, with its caveats: Pairwise subsampling led to the expectation that sequencing depth would affect the degree of clonotype sharing among donors. Because the study included only a small number of donors, the genetic and exposure-history diversity represented was limited. Naive subsets generally had larger estimated clonotype richness than memory subsets. Higher generation probabilities were observed for clonotypes shared by all four sorted-subset donors than for non-shared clonotypes. When a few donors were compared, the shared fraction of clonotypes was 5% to 6.5% for naive CD4, approximately 3.3% for naive CD8, 2.3% for memory CD4, and 0.4% for memory CD8. Incomplete sequencing was indicated by rarefaction of sorted-subset datasets, despite the large sequencing depth. Sampling was restricted to blood, and TCR repertoires in tissue are likely to differ from TCR repertoires in blood.

For the CD8 naive samples, CD45RO-negative cells were positively selected for CCR7, yielding a CD45RA+CCR7+ population from which TemRA cells were excluded. Healthy HIV-negative adults with no recently reported acute infections or vaccinations were included as donors. Every donor was a Caucasian adult living in Nashville, Tennessee, USA. Blood was obtained by leukapheresis, after which PBMCs were separated by Ficoll-Histopaque density gradient centrifugation and cryopreserved in liquid nitrogen vapor phase. Analytical flow cytometry was used to check the purity and quantity of every magnetically sorted T cell population. From each sorted fraction, genomic DNA was isolated and quantified by UV absorbance on a Nanodrop 2000c. From cysteine to phenylalanine, the CDR3 is 14 amino acids long. Just the 42-base CDR3 DNA is kept, in frame starting at base 1. V loses 0 bases at its end and J loses 5 bases; junction bases beyond the gene matches: 5. The germline V gene provides CDR1 SGDLS and CDR2 YYNGEE.

In the case of this clone: The target of this receptor is not known. No much larger clone exists at a distance of one base, and base qualities are not known.

Using the deep immunoSEQ assay, TCR CDR3 regions were amplified from genomic DNA by multiplex PCR. Extracted genomic DNA from each cell subset was spread evenly across all wells of several immunoSEQ 96-well plates, with each plate serving as a replicate. For sorted subsets, each replicate PCR was loaded with approximately 190 ng genomic DNA, equivalent to 25,000 to 30,000 T cell genomes. Purified libraries were quantified with a Qubit 3.0 fluorometer, sized on a Bioanalyzer 2100, and re-quantified with the KAPA Library Quantification kit. Each immunoSEQ 96-well plate was sequenced on its own single-read 150-cycle Illumina NextSeq 550 flow cell. The study's own analysis went as follows. The immunoSEQ output contained only junctional sequences without quality scores, so filtering could not match that applied to full-length reads. To assign V/J genes and CDR3, sequences were annotated using PyIR, a Python wrapper for IgBLAST v1.9, with IMGT germline references. Any read was removed if the V/J assignment was weak (E-value above 1e-6), the CDR3 was missing, or the read contained stop codons, out-of-frame junctions, or ambiguous translated residues. V3J clonotypes were defined by identical inferred V gene, J gene, and CDR3 amino acid sequence. Percentage overlap between repertoires was computed as shared unique clonotypes divided by the size of the smaller repertoire. Richness of each repertoire was evaluated using RTK rarefaction, the Chao1 estimator, and Recon v2.1 estimates of unobserved clonotypes. For all TCRbeta clonotypes obtained by the gDNA method from a handful of donors, generation probabilities were computed with OLGA. In its TCRdb copy, this immuneACCESS table keeps in-frame sequences only and misses some clones. Where compared with another copy, unresolved V genes explain less than half of these, and the others have no known cause. V and J calls and clone size are copied from that table; D and trimming were computed from the DNA. The sample has 2 million to 2.5 million clones on record, roughly 91% of them singletons. The ten largest clones take up 1.5% to 2% of the sample.

The specimen sequenced was naive CD8+ T cells from PBMCs. Read against the paper, the sample's cell subset or site label means: CD45RA+CCR7+. Here the chain combines TRBV9 and TRBJ2-7; 7 junctional bases match TRBD1. This TCR derives from a man between 18 and 29 years old in good health. Some clones in this sample may be carry-over from other donors' samples. The CDR3 region: CASSVANRGHEQYF. The bases are TGTGCCAGCAGCGTAGCTAACAGGGGTCACGAGCAGTACTTC.